Following are 21 T cell receptor beta chains from one sample sequenced in a study of early T cells in non-severe SARS-CoV-2 infection. TCRdb analysed the 5' RACE reads with MiXCR anew, one entry per CDR3 protein. The table lists fewer than 65,000 distinct CDR3 sequences, roughly 7.1% of them singletons, with under 12% in the top ten. The source was whole blood, collected at baseline. These receptors were taken from an adult who was a healthcare worker with PCR-confirmed SARS-CoV-2 infection or an uninfected control (not recorded which).

This clonotype has a count of ten or more. The V and J genes are TRBV6-2 or TRBV6-3 and TRBJ1-5, with a tentative D call TRBD1 (6 bases). This CDR3 is 16 amino acids long. V lost 5 bases to trimming and J lost 6 bases, with 20 bases between them. CDR1 is MNHEY and CDR2 is SVGEGT in the germline V gene. In DNA form, the CDR3 reads TGTGCCAGCAGTCCCAGGGACATCTGGCAGGCTCAGCCCCAGCATTTT. Protein product: CASSPRDIWQAQPQHF.

This clonotype occurred many times. The rearrangement joins TRBV18 to TRBJ2-1; tentative D call: TRBD2 (6 bases). Between the trimmed V and J ends, which lost 4 bases and 3 bases, there was a span of 13 bases. Germline-derived CDR1 and CDR2 are KGHSH and LQKENI. The CDR3 has 15 residues. The CDR3 sequence is CASSQRPGDYNEQFF. DNA of the CDR3: TGTGCCAGCTCACAACGCCCGGGAGACTACAATGAGCAGTTCTTC.

This clonotype appeared many times. The V call is TRBV12-3 or TRBV12-4, the J call TRBJ1-1; tentative D call: TRBD1 (6 bases). The ends were cut back, 5 bases at V and 8 bases at J, with 15 bases in the middle. The CDR3 covers 13 residues. The CDR3 spells CASSTQTGTEAFF. The CDR3 DNA reads TGTGCCAGCAGTACCCAAACAGGGACAGAAGCTTTCTTT.

This clonotype was picked up many times. V and J are TRBV30 and TRBJ2-3; weak D call: TRBD2 (6 bases). CDR3 size: 12 residues. Germline values: CDR1 GTSNPN, CDR2 SVGIG (reference sequence). Trimming pared 6 bases from V and 3 bases from J, leaving 10 bases between. In nucleotides, the CDR3 is TGTGCCTGTCGGGGACTTACAGATACGCAGTATTTT. It is translated as CACRGLTDTQYF. Together with reference TRBV30 and TRBJ2-3, the CDR3 gives the full variable domain: SQTIHQWPATLVQPVGSPLSLECTVEGTSNPNLYWYRQAAGRGLQLLFYSVGIGQISSEVPQNLSASRPQDRQFILSSKKLLLSDSGFYLCACRGLTDTQYFGPGTRLTVL.

The chain recombines TRBV29-1 with TRBJ2-1; no reliable D call. This CDR3 region has 12 residues. The V gene lost 4 bases and the J gene lost 5 bases, with 9 bases spanning the gap. Germline V lookup: CDR1 SQVTM, CDR2 ANQGSEA. The CDR3 bases are TGCAGCGTTGTACGGATGAACAATGAGCAGTTCTTC. This translates into CSVVRMNNEQFF.

This clonotype was counted between two and nine times. The rearrangement uses TRBV27 and TRBJ1-6, with D perhaps TRBD1 (5 bases). V was shortened by 7 bases and J by 9 bases, with 19 bases between the two germline ends. CDR3 size: 15 residues. Looked up from germline, CDR1 is MNHEY and CDR2 is SMNVEV (reference sequence). The CDR3 region has the DNA TGTGCCAGCACCCTTCGCCCCGGGACCCCTTCACCCCTCCACTTT. Translated: CASTLRPGTPSPLHF.

This clonotype was observed many times. The rearrangement uses TRBV7-9 and TRBJ2-7; D may be TRBD1 (6 bases). Germline CDR1 and CDR2: SEHNR and FQNEAQ (reference sequence). The CDR3 is 11 amino acids. Trimming removed 9 bases at V and 3 bases at J, with 9 bases between. For the CDR3, the DNA is TGTGCCAGTGGGGGCCTCTACGAGCAGTACTTC. This codes for CASGGLYEQYF. The full variable domain, in which reference TRBV7-9 and TRBJ2-7 provide the parts outside the CDR3, is DTGVSQNPRHKITKRGQNVTFRCDPISEHNRLYWYRQTLGQGPEFLTYFQNEAQLEKSRLLSDRFSAERPKGSFSTLEIQRTEQGDSAMYLCASGGLYEQYFGPGTRLTVT.

The V gene is TRBV20-1, the J gene TRBJ2-5; 9 nucleotides agree with TRBD2. CDR3 length: 15 residues. Germline values: CDR1 DFQATT, CDR2 SNEGSKA (reference sequence). The ends lost 3 bases at V and 5 bases at J; junction bases unmatched: 10. DNA of the CDR3: TGCAGTGCTAGCCTGGGCGGGACTAGCCTTGAGACCCAGTACTTC. Encoded protein: CSASLGGTSLETQYF.

This clonotype turned up a few times. The limits of the CDR3 on the DNA are not certain, so only TCRdb's listed CDR3 is given. This chain connects TRBV9 to TRBJ1-2; the listed D gene, TRBD1, was not tested against the DNA. The CDR3 adds up to 14 amino acids, both ends counted. Germline V gene sequence: CDR1 SGDLS, CDR2 YYNGEE. The CDR3 spells CASSSSGPGYGYTF.

Relative to its sample, this clonotype is medium-sized. The V and J genes are TRBV2 and TRBJ1-6; D gene unclear. The germline V and J ends were trimmed by 2 bases and 6 bases, with 17 bases remaining between them. Germline values: CDR1 SNHLY, CDR2 FYNNEI. This CDR3 is built from 17 residues. The CDR3 bases are TGTGCCAGCAGTGAACGGAGGACGGTGGCCATTAATTCACCCCTCCACTTT. Protein product: CASSERRTVAINSPLHF.

The rearrangement links TRBV6-2 or TRBV6-3 to TRBJ2-3; the D is unclear. The V end was cut by 4 bases, the J end by 8 bases, with 4 bases between. CDR1 and CDR2 (germline): MNHEY, SVGEGT. The CDR3 is made up of 10 amino acids. The CDR3 coding sequence is TGTGCCAGCAGTTCGACTACGCAGTATTTT. Translated, it gives CASSSTTQYF.

This clonotype was seen at least ten times. The chain is built from TRBV6-1 and TRBJ1-4; 7 bases match TRBD1. The CDR3 spans 13 residues. From germline, CDR1 is MNHNS and CDR2 SASEGT. V gave up 9 bases and J gave up 5 bases; unmatched junction bases: 6. The CDR3 loop reads CASTGTENEKLFF. CDR3 in DNA: TGTGCCAGTACCGGGACAGAGAATGAAAAACTGTTTTTT.

This clonotype was observed at least ten times. The chain combines TRBV6-2 or TRBV6-3 with TRBJ2-2, with 8 bases aligning to TRBD1. The CDR3 loop spans 17 amino acids. The germline gives CDR1 MNHEY, CDR2 SVGEGT. Unmatched junction bases numbered 13, after V lost 4 bases and J lost 6 bases. CDR3 sequence (DNA): TGTGCCAGCAGTTCACCCCCGGGACAGGAGATATCCGGGGAGCTGTTTTTT. Its protein is CASSSPPGQEISGELFF.

Written as DNA, the CDR3 is TGTGCCAGCAGCTTAATTGACGGGGAGCTGTTTTTT. It specifies CASSLIDGELFF. The genes are TRBV7-9 and TRBJ2-2; D is undetermined. CDR3 length: 12 amino acids. Trimming left V 2 bases short and J 7 bases short, with 5 bases between. CDR1 and CDR2 from the germline V gene are SEHNR and FQNEAQ (reference sequence).

This clonotype has ten or more counts. The chain joins TRBV6-5 to TRBJ1-2; D not certain. V lost 0 bases and J lost 0, with 5 bases in between. CDR1 and CDR2 from the germline V gene are MNHEY and SVGAGI. The CDR3 is 14 amino acids. CDR3: CASSYSQANYGYTF. Written as DNA, the CDR3 is TGTGCCAGCAGTTACTCCCAGGCTAACTATGGCTACACCTTC.

This clonotype appeared a few times. CDR3 protein: CASSLQGAKNIQYF. The CDR3 nucleotides read TGTGCCAGCAGCTTACAGGGGGCAAAAAACATTCAGTACTTC. The V gene is TRBV11-2, the J gene TRBJ2-4, with TRBD1 identical over 8 bases. The CDR3 contains 14 residues. Germline lookup yields CDR1 SGHAT and CDR2 FQNNGV. V was clipped by 2 bases and J by 4 bases; unmatched bases: 1.

This clonotype was counted at least ten times. The V call is TRBV6-5, the J call TRBJ1-1; D gene unclear. Germline V gene lookup returns CDR1 MNHEY and CDR2 SVGAGI. The CDR3 sequence is 14 residues long. V lost 2 bases and J 0 bases, leaving 7 bases between the germline ends. CDR3 region: CASSYRQMNTEAFF. The CDR3 DNA reads as TGTGCCAGCAGTTACCGGCAGATGAACACTGAAGCTTTCTTT.

This clonotype was recorded at least ten times. CDR3 bases: TGTGCCAGCAGGGGACAGGGGGCTGGTGAGCAGTTCTTC. Amino acids: CASRGQGAGEQFF. This rearrangement joins TRBV2 to TRBJ2-1; 12 bases line up with TRBD1. Germline V lookup: CDR1 SNHLY, CDR2 FYNNEI. The V gene end was trimmed by 6 bases and the J gene end by 9 bases; junction bases not matched to a gene: 3. There are 13 residues in the CDR3. The full variable domain, completed using reference TRBV2 and TRBJ2-1, is EPEVTQTPSHQVTQMGQEVILRCVPISNHLYFYWYRQILGQKVEFLVSFYNNEISEKSEIFDDQFSVERPDGSNFTLKIRSTKLEDSAMYFCASRGQGAGEQFFGPGTRLTVL.

This clonotype was seen ten or more times. CDR3 sequence: CASSSFAGTAYNEQFF. In DNA form, the CDR3 reads TGTGCCAGCAGTTCGTTTGCCGGGACAGCCTACAATGAGCAGTTCTTC. V and J are TRBV6-2 or TRBV6-3 and TRBJ2-1; TRBD1 matches at 7 bases. Per the germline V gene, CDR1 is MNHEY and CDR2 is SVGEGT. V was clipped by 4 bases and J by 2 bases; unmatched bases: 8. This CDR3 comprises 16 residues.

The rearrangement uses TRBV12-3 or TRBV12-4 and TRBJ2-5; 9 bases line up with TRBD1. The J segment lost 3 bases and the V segment lost 6 bases, leaving 5 bases of the junction unmatched. This CDR3 has 14 amino acids. CDR3 bases: TGTGCCAGCAGCCGCGGACAGGGGAAAGAGACCCAGTACTTC. Its translation: CASSRGQGKETQYF.

DNA for the CDR3: TGTGCCAGCAGCCCTACGGACAGCCCTAATGAAAAACTGTTTTTT. It yields the protein CASSPTDSPNEKLFF. The chain uses TRBV7-9 and TRBJ1-4, with D perhaps TRBD1 (6 bases). Germline V gene data show CDR1 as SEHNR and CDR2 as FQNEAQ (reference sequence). V shed 5 bases and J shed 3 bases, with 13 bases lying between them. This CDR3 is 15 amino acids long.